Listed below are T cell receptor beta chains from one sample, sequenced in a study of blood T cell repertoires in COVID-19. Measured with immunoSEQ multiplex PCR; TCRdb has only the in-frame clones, and not every one. The sample holds about 76,000 clones, 86% seen once. Sequences were obtained from peripheral blood. The source of these receptors is a human donor in a cohort sampled during active COVID-19. CDR3s leave out the opening cysteine and the closing phenylalanine or tryptophan.

>TRBV15
ATSRGGGGVYNEQF
>TRBV5-1
ASSRRTSGGLQIQETQY
>TRBV7-7
ASSLGQKGAGGTQETQY
>TRBV5-1
ASSPGGIVGSPLH
>TRBV18
ASSPRGDSEQY
>TRBV5-1
ASRGGTSTDTQY
>TRBV9
ASSARAERTDTQY
>TRBV9
ASSTPDRENNGYT
>TRBV13
ASSPSPTSGGAVNEQF
>TRBV5-1
ASSSNPFTSNTGELF
>TRBV30
AWSGQVSNQPQH
>TRBV4-3
ASSQGTGGFGNTIY
>TRBV19
ASTREGQDNNEQF
>TRBV7-9
ASSLVLAGPTDTQY
>TRBV2
ASGRDRVGEQY
>TRBV18
ASSPGTGEGQPQH
>TRBV19
ASRRTANTEAF
>TRBV10-3
AISVGTSYEQY
>TRBV28
ASTTQVISGNTIY
>TRBV9
ASSVESGHKNTEAF
>TRBV30
AWSGLNQPQH
>TRBV10-3
AIRDGTGGYNEQF
>TRBV27
ASRRQGSLAGYT
>TRBV9
ASSPSSRGGDEKLF
>TRBV7-2
ASSITGTSGGAGTDTQY
>TRBV6-5
ASGGGWNSPLH
>TRBV7-2
ASSHGQGIAGGDTQY
>TRBV5-1
ASSLEGESPLH
>TRBV5-1
ASSPGQVKEKLF
>TRBV28
ASSLGGRVDYGYT
>TRBV19
ASSRGQSSYGYT
>TRBV7-8
ASSRAGGPMETQY
>TRBV5-5
ASSLPGSSYNSPLH
>TRBV19
ASNPRDRESYGYT
>TRBV11-3
ASSRSSGNTIY
>TRBV5-5
ASSFRFYGYT
>TRBV6-2/TRBV6-3
ASSYALAEHTDTQY
>TRBV7-2
ASSLRGDYGYT
>TRBV21-1
ASSIPLRVYERY
>TRBV7-2
ASSPRGAEQY
>TRBV7-9
ASSLGSGRGYGQPQH
>TRBV19
ASSIAKTRIYEQY